Detailed here is one T cell receptor (beta chain). This sample was included in a study of regulatory T cells in long-lasting Graves disease. Time point meaning: persistent/refractory GD, antithyroid drugs over 5 years with positive TRAb. Researchers made the TCR library from RNA that was extracted from PBMCs. The CDR3 spans 15 residues. Per the germline V gene, CDR1 is ENHRY and CDR2 is SYGVKD. Deletions cut 6 bases from V and 0 bases from J, with 9 bases between. Researchers made TCR beta libraries by using iRepertoire HTBI primers and running Arm-PCR on CDR3 regions. TCRdb used MiXCR to reprocess the multiplex PCR reads, holding one entry per CDR3 protein. Of 350,000 to 500,000 distinct CDR3 sequences in the sample, 21% are singletons; the top ten hold roughly an eighth.

Here the sequenced sample was peripheral blood mononuclear cells (PBMCs), taken when the disease was refractory, from a patient treated with antithyroid drugs. This TCR came from a female donor with Graves disease. The chain combines TRBV10-3 with TRBJ2-6; D is tentatively TRBD1 or TRBD2 (5 bases each). CDR3 sequence reads: CAIRGENSGANVLTF. The CDR3, as DNA: TGTGCCATCAGGGGGGAGAACTCTGGGGCCAACGTCCTGACTTTC.